This TCR beta chain was obtained from a study of CXCR3-negative and CXCR3-positive naive CD8 T cells. Details on this clonotype: Its target is not known.

Study-level points and caveats: Naive CXCR3-positive cells had TRB CDR3s more hydrophobic than those of CXCR3-negative naive cells.

The CDR3 extends over 14 amino acids. Germline CDR1 LGHNA, CDR2 YSLEER. The authors made the TRB cDNA libraries by 5' RACE using UMI labels. TCRdb processed the 5' RACE reads again and assigns one entry to each CDR3 protein, with no DNA. Found here are about 120,000 distinct CDR3 sequences; the top ten clones hold about 0.34%. Sequenced sample: naive CXCR3+ CD8+ T cells from blood. Documented subset: CD45RO-CCR7+CD27+CD95- naive CD8+ T cells expressing CXCR3 (TNR3+). This chain joins TRBV4-3 and TRBJ2-2; TCRdb gives TRBD2 as the D gene, but with no DNA this cannot be confirmed. This receptor was identified in a human donor in good health. Some clones in this sample may be carry-over from other donors' samples. The CDR3 sequence is CASSQDFRAPELFF.